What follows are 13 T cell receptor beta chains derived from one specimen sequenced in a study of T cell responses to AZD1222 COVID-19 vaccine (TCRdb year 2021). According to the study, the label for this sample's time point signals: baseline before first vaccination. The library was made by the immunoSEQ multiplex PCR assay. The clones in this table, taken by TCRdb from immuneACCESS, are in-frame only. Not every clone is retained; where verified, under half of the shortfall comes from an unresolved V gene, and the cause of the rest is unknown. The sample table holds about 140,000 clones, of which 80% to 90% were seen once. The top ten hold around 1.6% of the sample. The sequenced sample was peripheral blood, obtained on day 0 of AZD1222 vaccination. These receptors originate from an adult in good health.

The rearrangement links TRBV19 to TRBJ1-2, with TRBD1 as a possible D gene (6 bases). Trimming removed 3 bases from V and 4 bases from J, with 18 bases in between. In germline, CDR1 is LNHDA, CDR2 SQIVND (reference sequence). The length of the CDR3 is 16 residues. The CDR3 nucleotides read TGTGCCAGTAGTATTTCGGGGGGCAGTAAACTCTATGGCTACACCTTC. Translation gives CASSISGGSKLYGYTF.

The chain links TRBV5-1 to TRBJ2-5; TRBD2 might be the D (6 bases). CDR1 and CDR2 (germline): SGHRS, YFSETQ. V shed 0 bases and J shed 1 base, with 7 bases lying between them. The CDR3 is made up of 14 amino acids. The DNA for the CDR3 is TGCGCCAGCAGCTTGGCCGGGAGCCAAGAGACCCAGTACTTC. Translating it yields CASSLAGSQETQYF. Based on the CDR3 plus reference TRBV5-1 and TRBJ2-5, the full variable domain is KAGVTQTPRYLIKTRGQQVTLSCSPISGHRSVSWYQQTPGQGLQFLFEYFSETQRNKGNFPGRFSGRQFSNSRSEMNVSTLELGDSALYLCASSLAGSQETQYFGPGTRLLVL.

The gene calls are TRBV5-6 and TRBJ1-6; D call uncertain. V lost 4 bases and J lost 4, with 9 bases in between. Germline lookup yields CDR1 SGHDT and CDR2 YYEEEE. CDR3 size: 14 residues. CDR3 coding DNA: TGTGCCAGCAGCCCTCGGGGTTATAATTCACCCCTCCACTTT. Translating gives CASSPRGYNSPLHF. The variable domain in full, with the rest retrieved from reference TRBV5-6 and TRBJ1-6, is DAGVTQSPTHLIKTRGQQVTLRCSPKSGHDTVSWYQQALGQGPQFIFQYYEEEERQRGNFPDRFSGHQFPNYSSELNVNALLLGDSALYLCASSPRGYNSPLHFGNGTRLTVT.

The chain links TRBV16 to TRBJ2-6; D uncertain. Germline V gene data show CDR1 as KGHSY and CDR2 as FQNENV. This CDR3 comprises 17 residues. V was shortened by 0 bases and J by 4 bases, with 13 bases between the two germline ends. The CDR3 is CASSQSTVPTGANVLTF. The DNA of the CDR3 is TGTGCCAGCAGCCAATCCACAGTGCCCACAGGGGCCAACGTCCTGACTTTC.

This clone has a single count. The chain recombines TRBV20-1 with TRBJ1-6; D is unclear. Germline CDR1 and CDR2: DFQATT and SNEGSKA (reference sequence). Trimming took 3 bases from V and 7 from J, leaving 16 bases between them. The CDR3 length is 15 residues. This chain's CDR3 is CSASAGAGWNSPLHF. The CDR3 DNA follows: TGCAGTGCTAGTGCCGGAGCAGGATGGAATTCACCCCTCCACTTT.

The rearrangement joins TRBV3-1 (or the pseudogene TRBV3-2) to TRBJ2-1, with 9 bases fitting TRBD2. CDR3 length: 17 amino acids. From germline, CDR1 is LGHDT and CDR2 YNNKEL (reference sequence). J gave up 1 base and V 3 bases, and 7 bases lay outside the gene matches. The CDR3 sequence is CASSQVPAGGSYNEQFF. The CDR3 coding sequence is TGTGCCAGCAGCCAGGTCCCAGCGGGGGGTTCCTACAATGAGCAGTTCTTC.

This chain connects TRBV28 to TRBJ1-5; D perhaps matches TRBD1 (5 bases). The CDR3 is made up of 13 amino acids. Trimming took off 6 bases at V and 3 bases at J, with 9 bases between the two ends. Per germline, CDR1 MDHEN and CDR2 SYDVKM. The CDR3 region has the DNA TGTGCCAGCAGCAGACAGTCCAATCAGCCCCAGCATTTT. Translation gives CASSRQSNQPQHF.

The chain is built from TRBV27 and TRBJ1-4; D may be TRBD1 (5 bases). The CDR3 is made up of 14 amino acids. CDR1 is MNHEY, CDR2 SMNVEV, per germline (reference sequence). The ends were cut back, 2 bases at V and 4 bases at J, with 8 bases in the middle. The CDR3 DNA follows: TGTGCCAGCAGTTTAAGGGGCGGTAATGAAAAACTGTTTTTT. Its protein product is CASSLRGGNEKLFF. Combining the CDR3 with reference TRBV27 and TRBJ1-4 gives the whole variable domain EAQVTQNPRYLITVTGKKLTVTCSQNMNHEYMSWYRQDPGLGLRQIYYSMNVEVTDKGDVPEGYKVSRKEKRNFPLILESPSPNQTSLYFCASSLRGGNEKLFFGSGTQLSVL.

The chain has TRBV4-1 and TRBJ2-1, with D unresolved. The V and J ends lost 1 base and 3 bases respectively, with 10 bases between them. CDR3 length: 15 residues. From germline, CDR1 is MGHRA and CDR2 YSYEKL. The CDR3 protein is CASSQVTADYNEQFF. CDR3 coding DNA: TGCGCCAGCAGCCAAGTGACGGCGGACTACAATGAGCAGTTCTTC.

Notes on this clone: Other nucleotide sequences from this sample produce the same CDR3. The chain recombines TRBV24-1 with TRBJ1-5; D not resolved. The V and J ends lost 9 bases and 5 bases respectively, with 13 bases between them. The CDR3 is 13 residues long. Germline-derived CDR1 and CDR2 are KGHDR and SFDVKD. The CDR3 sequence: CATSDRADQPQHF. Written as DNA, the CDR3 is TGTGCCACCTCGGACCGAGCGGATCAGCCCCAGCATTTT.

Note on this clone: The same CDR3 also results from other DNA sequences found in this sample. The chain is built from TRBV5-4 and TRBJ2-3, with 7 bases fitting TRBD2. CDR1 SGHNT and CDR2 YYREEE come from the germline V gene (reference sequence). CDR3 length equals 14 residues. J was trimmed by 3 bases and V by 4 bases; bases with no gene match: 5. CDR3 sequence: CASSLRGGTDTQYF. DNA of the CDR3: TGTGCCAGCAGCCTCCGCGGGGGAACAGATACGCAGTATTTT.

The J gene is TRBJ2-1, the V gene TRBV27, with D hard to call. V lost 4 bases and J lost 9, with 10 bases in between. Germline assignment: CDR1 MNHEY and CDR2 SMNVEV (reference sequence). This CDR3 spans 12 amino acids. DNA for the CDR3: TGTGCCAGCAGTTGGATCCGAACTGAGCAGTTCTTC. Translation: CASSWIRTEQFF.

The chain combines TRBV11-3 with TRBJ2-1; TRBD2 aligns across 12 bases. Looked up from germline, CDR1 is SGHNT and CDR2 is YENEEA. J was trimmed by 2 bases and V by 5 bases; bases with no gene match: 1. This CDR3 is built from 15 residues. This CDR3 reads CASSPSGRAYNEQFF. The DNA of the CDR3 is TGTGCCAGCAGCCCTAGCGGGAGGGCCTACAATGAGCAGTTCTTC.